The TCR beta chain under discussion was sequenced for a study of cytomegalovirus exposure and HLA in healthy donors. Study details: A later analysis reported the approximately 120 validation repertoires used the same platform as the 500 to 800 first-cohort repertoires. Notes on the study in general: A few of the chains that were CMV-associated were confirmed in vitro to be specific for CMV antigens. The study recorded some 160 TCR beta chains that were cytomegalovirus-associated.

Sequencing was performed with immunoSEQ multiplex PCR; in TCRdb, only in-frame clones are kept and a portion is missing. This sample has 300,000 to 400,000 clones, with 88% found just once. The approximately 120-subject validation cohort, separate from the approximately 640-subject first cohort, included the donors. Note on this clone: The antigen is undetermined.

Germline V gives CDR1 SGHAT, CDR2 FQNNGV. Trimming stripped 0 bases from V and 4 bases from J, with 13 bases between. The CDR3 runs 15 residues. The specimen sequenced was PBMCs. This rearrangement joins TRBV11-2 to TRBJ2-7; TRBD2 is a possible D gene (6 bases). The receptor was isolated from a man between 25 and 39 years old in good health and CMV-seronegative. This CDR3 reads CASSLEGGFGYEQYF. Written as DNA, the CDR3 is TGTGCCAGCAGCTTAGAAGGAGGGTTTGGGTACGAGCAGTACTTC.